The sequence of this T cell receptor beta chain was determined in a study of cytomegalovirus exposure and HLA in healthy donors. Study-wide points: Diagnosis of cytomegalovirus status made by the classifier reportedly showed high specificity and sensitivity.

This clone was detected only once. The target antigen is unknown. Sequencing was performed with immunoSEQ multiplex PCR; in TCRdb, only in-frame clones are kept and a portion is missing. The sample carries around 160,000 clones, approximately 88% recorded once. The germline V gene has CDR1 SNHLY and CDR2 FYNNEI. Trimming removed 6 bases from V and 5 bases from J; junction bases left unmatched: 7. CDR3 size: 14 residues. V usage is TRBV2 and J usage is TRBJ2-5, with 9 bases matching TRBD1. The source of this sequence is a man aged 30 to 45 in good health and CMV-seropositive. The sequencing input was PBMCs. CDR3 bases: TGTGCCAGCAGAAGTACAGGGGGCGGGGAGACCCAGTACTTC. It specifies CASRSTGGGETQYF.